The 4 T cell receptor beta chains below come from one sample, sequenced in a study of breast tumors, draining lymph nodes, adjacent tissues. TCRdb re-called the multiplex PCR reads through MiXCR, storing one row per CDR3 protein. The table has about 13,000 distinct CDR3 sequences, about 50% seen once. The material sequenced was tumor-adjacent breast tissue. These receptors were collected from a female donor with breast cancer. Some clones in this sample may be carry-over from other donors' samples.

By share, this clonotype ranks as medium-sized. The genes are TRBV6-5 and TRBJ1-2; D is perhaps TRBD1 (5 bases). The CDR3 has 14 amino acids. CDR1 and CDR2 (germline): MNHEY, SVGAGI. V was cut by 5 bases and J by 3 bases, with 13 bases left in between. The CDR3 region is CASSPGVWDYGYTF. CDR3 DNA: TGTGCCAGCAGTCCGGGGGTATGGGACTATGGCTACACCTTC.

This chain joins TRBV10-2 and TRBJ2-7; 9 bases line up with TRBD1. The germline CDR1 and CDR2 sequences are WSHSY and SAAADI. CDR3 length equals 12 residues. V was pared by 11 bases and J by 2 bases, with 4 bases of the junction left unmatched. The CDR3 nucleotides read TGCGCCTCGGGACAGGGAACCTACGAGCAGTACTTC. Its translation: CASGQGTYEQYF.

A word on this clonotype: A read error is possible here, since a much larger clone lies one base away. No conserved phenylalanine or tryptophan is present at the end of the CDR3, so a read error is the likely explanation. The gene calls are TRBV20-1 and TRBJ2-4; no clear D. V was trimmed by 6 bases and J by 6 bases, leaving 6 bases between them. The CDR3 has 10 residues. Germline-derived CDR1 and CDR2 are DFQATT and SNEGSKA (reference sequence). CDR3 in DNA: TGCAGTGCCGTTACAAACATTCAGTACTCC. This translates into CSAVTNIQYS.

This clonotype was picked up many times. A much larger clone lies a single base off, so this may be a read error. The V call is TRBV5-6, the J call TRBJ2-2; D is perhaps TRBD1 (6 bases). V dropped 1 base and J dropped 4 bases, with 11 bases sitting between them. This CDR3 region has 15 residues. CDR1 and CDR2 from the germline V gene are SGHDT and YYEEEE. The CDR3 protein is CASSLYRALTGELFF. The DNA for the CDR3 is TGTGCCAGCAGCTTGTACAGGGCGCTCACCGGGGAGCTGTTTTTT. Full variable domain (missing parts from reference TRBV5-6 and TRBJ2-2): DAGVTQSPTHLIKTRGQQVTLRCSPKSGHDTVSWYQQALGQGPQFIFQYYEEEERQRGNFPDRFSGHQFPNYSSELNVNALLLGDSALYLCASSLYRALTGELFFGEGSRLTVL.